This T cell receptor beta chain was documented in a study of beta chain features in type 1 diabetes. Study-wide points: VDJ junctions sequenced from type 1 diabetes patients showed fewer insertions and more deletions.

Trimming removed 6 bases at V and 7 bases at J, with 10 bases between. CDR1 DFQATT and CDR2 SNEGSKA come from the germline V gene (reference sequence). The CDR3 consists of 11 residues. The isolated RNA, all of it, was reverse transcribed, so expressed TCRB transcripts were what got sequenced. Here immunoSEQ multiplex PCR was the method, and the copy in TCRdb shows in-frame clones only, minus some. Found here are roughly 240,000 clones, about 70% of them singletons; the top ten hold 0.053%. In regard to this clone: Its antigen is not identified.

Source material: naive CD4+ T cells from blood. V and J are TRBV20-1 and TRBJ1-5; the D is unclear. This TCR was recovered from a man aged 30 to 39 in good health. CDR3 DNA sequence: TGCAGTGCCCAGAAGGGCCAGCCCCAGCATTTT. Translated, it gives CSAQKGQPQHF.